This passage covers 31 T cell receptor beta chains from one sample sequenced in a study. TCRdb reprocessed the 5' RACE reads with MiXCR, giving one entry per CDR3 protein. The sample has about 40,000 distinct CDR3 sequences; about a fifth are singletons. Treg sorting used a CD4+CD25+CD127-/low gate. The sequenced material came from Tregs sorted from a lymph node. The receptors here all came from a female donor with breast cancer.

This clonotype was counted at least ten times. The DNA of the CDR3 is TGTGCCAGCAGTTACCTCGGACTCGCGAACACCGGGGAGCTGTTTTTT. This codes for CASSYLGLANTGELFF. The chain is built from TRBV6-6 and TRBJ2-2, with D tentatively TRBD2 (5 bases). Trimming cost V 2 bases and J 0 bases, with 10 bases left between them. CDR3 size: 16 residues. The germline gives CDR1 MNHNY, CDR2 SVGAGI (reference sequence).

The table lists this clonotype with a few counts. The chain couples TRBV20-1 to TRBJ1-1, with a tentative D call TRBD1 (5 bases). The CDR3 covers 12 residues. The ends were cut back, 5 bases at V and 0 bases at J, with 7 bases in the middle. Germline V gives CDR1 DFQATT, CDR2 SNEGSKA (reference sequence). This CDR3 reads CSAGGVNTEAFF. The CDR3 DNA sequence: TGCAGTGCTGGAGGGGTGAACACTGAAGCTTTCTTT.

A few counts support this clonotype. V is TRBV12-3 or TRBV12-4 and J is TRBJ1-6; TRBD1 aligns across 7 bases. Trimming cost V 6 bases and J 8 bases; bases outside gene matches: 7. CDR3 size: 14 residues. The CDR3 here is CASSLRDSHSPLHF. Written as DNA, the CDR3 is TGTGCCAGCAGCTTGAGGGACAGTCATTCACCCCTCCACTTT.

This clonotype was observed a handful of times. Given a much more abundant clone one base away, this may be a read error. V usage is TRBV6-1 and J usage is TRBJ2-3; 7 bases fit TRBD2. Germline assignment: CDR1 MNHNS and CDR2 SASEGT. This CDR3 contains 14 residues. CDR3 in DNA: TGTACCAGCAGTCCGGCGGGAGTCACAGATACGCAGTATTTT. Its protein is CTSSPAGVTDTQYF.

The chain carries TRBV4-2 and TRBJ2-7, with D perhaps TRBD1 (6 bases). Germline loops: CDR1 LGHNA, CDR2 YNFKEQ. The V gene lost 4 bases and the J gene lost 3 bases, with 10 bases spanning the gap. The CDR3 totals 13 residues. CDR3 bases: TGTGCCAGCAGCCCCTCGGACAGCTACGAGCAGTACTTC. It translates to CASSPSDSYEQYF.

A remark on this clonotype: A much larger clone differs from this one at a single base, so this may be a read error. J is TRBJ2-7 and V is TRBV5-1; TRBD1 might be the D (7 bases). From germline, CDR1 is SGHRS and CDR2 YFSETQ. The CDR3 has 16 residues. Trimming pared 2 bases from V and 5 bases from J, leaving 20 bases between. The CDR3 region has the DNA TGCGCCAGCAGCTTCGGCACCGCAGGGGGGAACAACGAGCAGTACTTC. Its translation is CASSFGTAGGNNEQYF.

This clonotype showed up many times. This chain links TRBV6-1 with TRBJ2-7; maybe TRBD1 (5 bases). The germline gives CDR1 MNHNS, CDR2 SASEGT. CDR3 length: 14 amino acids. V was trimmed by 7 bases and J by 2 bases, leaving 15 bases between them. CDR3 sequence reads: CASKQTTVAYEQYF. CDR3 nucleotide sequence: TGTGCCAGCAAGCAAACGACAGTAGCCTACGAGCAGTACTTC.

This clonotype is categorized as medium-sized. The chain joins TRBV28 to TRBJ2-7; D uncertain. V lost 3 bases to trimming and J lost 2 bases, with 8 bases between them. This CDR3 spans 13 amino acids. Germline values: CDR1 MDHEN, CDR2 SYDVKM. The CDR3 coding sequence is TGTGCCAGCAGTTTTTCTAAAACCTACGAGCAGTACTTC. As protein: CASSFSKTYEQYF.

This clonotype is medium-sized (0.01 to 0.1%). The V and J genes are TRBV20-1 and TRBJ1-5, with D possibly TRBD1 on 6 matching bases. This CDR3 spans 15 amino acids. Per germline, CDR1 DFQATT and CDR2 SNEGSKA (reference sequence). V gave up 3 bases and J gave up 2 bases, with 14 bases separating them. CDR3 protein: CSASPTGAGNQPQHF. DNA for the CDR3: TGCAGTGCTAGCCCCACGGGGGCGGGCAATCAGCCCCAGCATTTT.

The chain recombines TRBV5-1 with TRBJ2-7; D may correspond to TRBD1 or TRBD2 (5 bases each). The CDR3 is made up of 17 amino acids. Between the trimmed V and J ends, which lost 2 bases and 2 bases, there was a span of 20 bases. Germline-derived CDR1 and CDR2 are SGHRS and YFSETQ. The CDR3 sequence is CASSFSRGPGLTYEQYF. As DNA, the CDR3 is TGCGCCAGCAGCTTCTCCCGGGGACCCGGCCTCACCTACGAGCAGTACTTC.

J is TRBJ2-1 and V is TRBV20-1; D is ambiguous. Trimming cost V 1 base and J 1 base, with 8 bases left between them. Germline loops: CDR1 DFQATT, CDR2 SNEGSKA (reference sequence). This CDR3 spans 14 amino acids. CDR3 protein: CSARVASSYNEQFF. The DNA for the CDR3 is TGCAGTGCTAGAGTTGCGAGTTCCTACAATGAGCAGTTCTTC.

This chain uses TRBV3-1 with TRBJ1-2, with D uncertain. The V gene's germline CDR1 is LGHDT and CDR2 YNNKEL (reference sequence). The V gene lost 4 bases and the J gene lost 0 bases, with 9 bases spanning the gap. CDR3 length: 14 residues. CDR3 amino acids: CASSLHPSNYGYTF. The CDR3 region has the DNA TGTGCCAGCAGCCTTCATCCGTCTAACTATGGCTACACCTTC.

This chain uses TRBV5-1 with TRBJ2-5; TRBD2 agrees at 14 bases. The V segment lost 9 bases and the J segment 5 bases; nucleotides outside the gene matches: 3. The CDR3 runs 13 residues. CDR1 and CDR2 from the germline V gene are SGHRS and YFSETQ. The CDR3: CATGTSGSETQYF. The CDR3 nucleotides read TGCGCCACCGGGACTAGCGGGAGTGAGACCCAGTACTTC.

V gene TRBV9 combines with J gene TRBJ2-2; a possible D gene is TRBD1 (5 bases). Germline values: CDR1 SGDLS, CDR2 YYNGEE. The CDR3 sequence is 14 residues long. Trimming took 0 bases from V and 3 from J, leaving 6 bases between them. Here the CDR3 reads CASSVGQHTGELFF. The CDR3 DNA is TGTGCCAGCAGCGTAGGACAGCACACCGGGGAGCTGTTTTTT.

This clonotype was detected many times. The genes are TRBV4-2 and TRBJ2-7; 8 nucleotides match TRBD1. The CDR3 covers 15 residues. After removal of 0 bases from V and 2 bases from J, the junction contained 3 bases not matched to a gene. In germline, CDR1 is LGHNA, CDR2 YNFKEQ. DNA for the CDR3: TGTGCCAGCAGCCAAGACAGGGGGCTAGCCTACGAGCAGTACTTC. Translating it yields CASSQDRGLAYEQYF.

The gene calls are TRBV5-1 and TRBJ2-1, with 9 bases aligning to TRBD1. Trimming cost V 2 bases and J 1 base; bases outside gene matches: 10. The CDR3 totals 18 residues. CDR1 SGHRS and CDR2 YFSETQ come from the germline V gene. DNA of the CDR3: TGCGCCAGCAGCTTACCACCCACGGACAGGGGATCCTACAATGAGCAGTTCTTC. Encoded protein: CASSLPPTDRGSYNEQFF.

This clonotype was observed many times. The chain couples TRBV9 to TRBJ1-1, with D perhaps TRBD1 (5 bases). Germline V gives CDR1 SGDLS, CDR2 YYNGEE. The CDR3 length is 13 residues. With 5 bases removed from V and 4 bases from J, the gap between germline ends came to 12 bases. CDR3 region: CASRGAGGTEAFF. The CDR3 coding sequence is TGTGCCAGCAGAGGGGCGGGTGGCACTGAAGCTTTCTTT.

This rearrangement joins TRBV5-4 to TRBJ2-3; TRBD2 aligns across 12 bases. The CDR3 is made up of 16 amino acids. Germline V gives CDR1 SGHNT, CDR2 YYREEE (reference sequence). V shed 7 bases, J shed 4 bases, and the junction held 10 bases outside the gene matches. This CDR3 reads CASGLAGGPVPDTQYF. CDR3 coding DNA: TGTGCCAGCGGGCTAGCGGGAGGGCCGGTCCCAGATACGCAGTATTTT.

This clonotype has just a few counts. DNA of the CDR3: TGCGCCAGCAGCCACATCAGGGAGGCAGATACGCAGTATTTT. It encodes CASSHIREADTQYF. The chain links TRBV4-1 to TRBJ2-3, with TRBD2 as a possible D gene (6 bases). In germline, CDR1 is MGHRA, CDR2 YSYEKL. Trimming left V 3 bases short and J 4 bases short, with 11 bases between. This CDR3 is 14 amino acids long.

The rearrangement joins TRBV2 to TRBJ2-7; the D gene could be TRBD1 or TRBD2 (5 bases each). Germline CDR1 reads SNHLY; CDR2 reads FYNNEI. This CDR3 spans 13 amino acids. V lost 5 bases and J 5 bases, leaving 13 bases between the germline ends. This CDR3 is CASSTGTHDEQYF. In nucleotides, the CDR3 is TGTGCCAGCAGTACCGGGACCCACGACGAGCAGTACTTC.

There are many counts of this clonotype. This chain uses TRBV29-1 with TRBJ2-1; tentatively, D is TRBD1 (6 bases). The V gene's germline CDR1 is SQVTM and CDR2 ANQGSEA. The CDR3 contains 16 residues. Trimming removed 6 bases from V and 6 bases from J, with 24 bases in between. The CDR3 loop is CSVRGAWLGAGNEQFF. In DNA form, the CDR3 reads TGCAGCGTCCGAGGGGCCTGGTTGGGGGCGGGCAATGAGCAGTTCTTC.

This clonotype is labeled medium-sized. The V call is TRBV6-5, the J call TRBJ1-1; 7 positions agree with TRBD1. Looked up from germline, CDR1 is MNHEY and CDR2 is SVGAGI. The V gene end was trimmed by 6 bases and the J gene end by 8 bases; junction bases not matched to a gene: 9. The CDR3 has 13 amino acids. The CDR3 DNA reads as TGTGCCAGCAGGCAGGGGGGTGGTAGGGAAGCTTTCTTT. Amino acid sequence: CASRQGGGREAFF.

This chain connects TRBV3-1 to TRBJ1-1; TRBD1 might be the D (5 bases). V dropped 5 bases and J dropped 7 bases, with 14 bases sitting between them. The CDR3 spans 13 residues. CDR1 and CDR2 (germline): LGHDT, YNNKEL (reference sequence). CDR3 nucleotide sequence: TGTGCCAGCAGCGGGACCCCTGGGGGTGAAGCTTTCTTT. Encoded protein: CASSGTPGGEAFF.

This clonotype has more than one count but fewer than ten. This chain uses TRBV27 with TRBJ2-5, with 8 bases matching TRBD2. This CDR3 region has 14 residues. Germline CDR1 and CDR2: MNHEY and SMNVEV (reference sequence). V shed 6 bases and J 2 bases; nucleotides not matched to a gene: 5. CDR3 in DNA: TGTGCCAGCAGGGGCGGACTAGCTCAAGAGACCCAGTACTTC. This codes for CASRGGLAQETQYF.

There are many counts of this clonotype. The conserved final phenylalanine or tryptophan is absent from the CDR3, which likely points to a read error. V usage is TRBV7-2 and J usage is TRBJ2-3; 8 bases align to TRBD2. CDR3 length: 20 amino acids. Losses at the gene ends were 6 bases for V and 4 bases for J; bases not matched to a gene: 24. Germline V gene data show CDR1 as SGHTA and CDR2 as FQGNSA. The CDR3 region has the DNA TGTGCCAGCAGTCAACCCGCGGCAGGTTGGGCGGGAGGCCCCCCAGATACGCAGTATCTT. Its translation is CASSQPAAGWAGGPPDTQYL.

The rearrangement uses TRBV27 and TRBJ1-6; TRBD1 aligns across 8 bases. Looked up from germline, CDR1 is MNHEY and CDR2 is SMNVEV (reference sequence). The CDR3 sequence is 15 residues long. The trim removed 6 bases at V and 4 bases at J, leaving 5 bases unmatched. The CDR3 nucleotides are TGTGCCAGCAGCTCCGACAGGGGTTATAATTCACCCCTCCACTTT. Translating it yields CASSSDRGYNSPLHF.

The chain links TRBV6-2 or TRBV6-3 to TRBJ1-4; 7 nucleotides match TRBD1. Losses at the gene ends were 8 bases for V and 7 bases for J; bases not matched to a gene: 4. Per germline, CDR1 MNHEY and CDR2 SVGEGT. This CDR3 contains 12 residues. CDR3 DNA: TGTGCCAGCTCCAGGGGGAGTGAAAAACTGTTTTTT. It translates to CASSRGSEKLFF.

Turning to this clonotype: A much larger clone sits a single nucleotide away, making a read error possible. In this CDR3 the conserved last residue, phenylalanine or tryptophan, is missing, so a read error is likely. The chain has TRBV20-1 and TRBJ2-5; D is ambiguous. Trimming left V 1 base short and J 2 bases short, with 2 bases between. The CDR3 runs to 11 residues. Germline CDR1 is DFQATT and CDR2 is SNEGSKA (reference sequence). This CDR3 is CSARGQETQYL. CDR3 in DNA: TGCAGTGCTAGAGGTCAAGAGACCCAGTACCTC.

The chain couples TRBV27 to TRBJ2-7; the match to TRBD1 covers 7 bases. The CDR3 has 12 residues. V shed 4 bases, J shed 6 bases, and the junction held 3 bases outside the gene matches. Germline-derived CDR1 and CDR2 are MNHEY and SMNVEV (reference sequence). The CDR3 DNA reads as TGTGCCAGCAGTTCGACAGGGTTCGAGCAGTACTTC. As protein: CASSSTGFEQYF.

This clonotype is medium-sized within its sample. The gene calls are TRBV15 and TRBJ2-1; 8 nucleotides agree with TRBD2. The CDR3 sequence is 15 residues long. The germline gives CDR1 LNHNV, CDR2 YYDKDF (reference sequence). V shed 7 bases, J shed 7 bases, and the junction held 12 bases outside the gene matches. The chain's CDR3 is CATTTPASGRNEQFF. The DNA for the CDR3 is TGTGCCACCACTACTCCGGCTAGCGGGCGTAATGAGCAGTTCTTC.

V gene TRBV20-1 combines with J gene TRBJ2-6; the D gene could be TRBD1 or TRBD2 (5 bases each). The germline V and J ends were trimmed by 5 bases and 0 bases, with 17 bases remaining between them. The CDR3 loop spans 17 amino acids. Germline loops: CDR1 DFQATT, CDR2 SNEGSKA (reference sequence). Written as DNA, the CDR3 is TGCAGTGCTCGGACACCTAATGACTACTCTGGGGCCAACGTCCTGACTTTC. This codes for CSARTPNDYSGANVLTF.